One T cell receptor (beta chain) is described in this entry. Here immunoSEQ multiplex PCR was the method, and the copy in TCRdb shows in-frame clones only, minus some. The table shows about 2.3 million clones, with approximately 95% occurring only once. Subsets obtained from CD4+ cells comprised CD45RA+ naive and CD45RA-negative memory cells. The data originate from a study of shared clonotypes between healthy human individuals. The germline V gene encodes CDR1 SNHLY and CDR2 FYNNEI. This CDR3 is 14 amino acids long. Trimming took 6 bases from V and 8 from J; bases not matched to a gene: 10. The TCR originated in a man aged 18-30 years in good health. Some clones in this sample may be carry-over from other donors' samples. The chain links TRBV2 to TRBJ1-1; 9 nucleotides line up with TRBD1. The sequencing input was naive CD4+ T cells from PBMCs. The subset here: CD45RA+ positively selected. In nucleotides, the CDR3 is TGTGCCAGCAGAGCCCGGGACAGGGTTTCCGAAGCTTTCTTT. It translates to CASRARDRVSEAFF.